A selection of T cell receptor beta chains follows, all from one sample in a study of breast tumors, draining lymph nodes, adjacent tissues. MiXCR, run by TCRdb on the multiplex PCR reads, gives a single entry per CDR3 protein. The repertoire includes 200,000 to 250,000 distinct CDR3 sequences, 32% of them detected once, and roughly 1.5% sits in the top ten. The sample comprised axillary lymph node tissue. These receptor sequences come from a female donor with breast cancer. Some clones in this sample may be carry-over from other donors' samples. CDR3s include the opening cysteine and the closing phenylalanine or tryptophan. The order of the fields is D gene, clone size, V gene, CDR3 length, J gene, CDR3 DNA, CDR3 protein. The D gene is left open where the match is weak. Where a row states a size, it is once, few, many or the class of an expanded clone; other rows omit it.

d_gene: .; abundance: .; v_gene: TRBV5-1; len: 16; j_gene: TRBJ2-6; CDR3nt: TGCGCCAGCAGCTTGGCTCCCGGGACCGGGGCCAACGTCCTGACTTTC; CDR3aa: CASSLAPGTGANVLTF
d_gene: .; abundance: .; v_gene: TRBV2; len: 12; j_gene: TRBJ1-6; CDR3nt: TGTGCCAGCAGGGTCGGGGGTTCCCCCCTCCACTTT; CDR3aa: CASRVGGSPLHF
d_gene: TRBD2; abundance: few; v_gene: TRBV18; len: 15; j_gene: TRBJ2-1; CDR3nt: TGTGCCAGCTCACCGGAGCGGGAGGGCCGGAATGAGCAGTTCTTC; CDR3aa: CASSPEREGRNEQFF
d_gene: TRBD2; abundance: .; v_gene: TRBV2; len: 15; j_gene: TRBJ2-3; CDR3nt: TGTGCCAGCCTAGGGGAGGGGAGAAACACAGATACGCAGTATTTT; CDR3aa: CASLGEGRNTDTQYF
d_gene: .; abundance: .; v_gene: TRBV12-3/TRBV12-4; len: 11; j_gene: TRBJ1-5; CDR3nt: TGTGCCAGCAGTATACCGGGACCCCAGCATTTT; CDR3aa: CASSIPGPQHF
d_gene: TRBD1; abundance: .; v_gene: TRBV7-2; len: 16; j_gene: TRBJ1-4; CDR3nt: TGTGCCGGCAGTCCGGGGGAGACAGGGGAAAATGAAAAACTGTTTTTT; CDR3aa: CAGSPGETGENEKLFF
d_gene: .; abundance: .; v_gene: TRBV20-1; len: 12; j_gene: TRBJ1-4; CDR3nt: TGCAGTGCTAGGGGAACAGCTGAAAAACCGTTTTTT; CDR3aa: CSARGTAEKPFF
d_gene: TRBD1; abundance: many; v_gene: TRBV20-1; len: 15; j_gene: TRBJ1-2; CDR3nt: TGCAGTGCCGCGGGACAGGAACAATCTAACTATGGCTACACCTTC; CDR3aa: CSAAGQEQSNYGYTF
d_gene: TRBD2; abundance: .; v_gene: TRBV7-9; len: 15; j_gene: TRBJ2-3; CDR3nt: TGTGCCAGCAGAACACTAGCGGGAGCCACAGATACGCAGTATTTT; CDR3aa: CASRTLAGATDTQYF
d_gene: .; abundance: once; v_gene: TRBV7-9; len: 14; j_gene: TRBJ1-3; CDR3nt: TGTGCCAGCAGGAGGGACATATCTGGAAACACCATATATTTT; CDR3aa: CASRRDISGNTIYF
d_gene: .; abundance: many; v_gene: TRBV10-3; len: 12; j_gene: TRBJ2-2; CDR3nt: TGTGCCACCAGGACTGAAACCGGGGAGCTGTTTTTT; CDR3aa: CATRTETGELFF
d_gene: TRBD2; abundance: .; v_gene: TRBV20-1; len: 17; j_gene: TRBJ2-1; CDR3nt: TGCAGTGCTAGAGCGGGGTTAGCGGGAGGGCCCTCAAATGAGCAGTTCTTC; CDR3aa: CSARAGLAGGPSNEQFF
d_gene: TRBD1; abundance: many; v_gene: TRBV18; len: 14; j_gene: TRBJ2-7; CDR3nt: TGTGCCAGCTCACCATCGGGACAGCACCACGAGCAGTACTTC; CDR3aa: CASSPSGQHHEQYF
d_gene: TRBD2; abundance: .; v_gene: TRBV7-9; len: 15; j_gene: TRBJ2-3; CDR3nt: TGTGCCAGCAGCCGCCCGGGACTAGCAGGTGAAACGCAGTATTTT; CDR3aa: CASSRPGLAGETQYF
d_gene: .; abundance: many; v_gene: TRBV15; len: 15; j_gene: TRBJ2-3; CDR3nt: TGTGCCACCAGCCAGGAGAGGGGAGTCACAGATACGCAGTATTTT; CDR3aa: CATSQERGVTDTQYF
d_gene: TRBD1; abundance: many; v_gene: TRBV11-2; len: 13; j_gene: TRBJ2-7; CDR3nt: TGTGCCAGCAGCCTGACAGGGGGCGGGGAGCAGTACTTC; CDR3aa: CASSLTGGGEQYF
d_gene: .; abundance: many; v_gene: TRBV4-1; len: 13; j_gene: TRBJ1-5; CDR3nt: TGCGCCAGCAGCTTGAATAGCAATCAGCCCCAGCATTTT; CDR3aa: CASSLNSNQPQHF
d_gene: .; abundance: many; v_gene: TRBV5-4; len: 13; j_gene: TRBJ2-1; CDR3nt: TGTGCCAGCAGGGCGCGAGCCCGCAATGAGCAGTTCTTC; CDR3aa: CASRARARNEQFF
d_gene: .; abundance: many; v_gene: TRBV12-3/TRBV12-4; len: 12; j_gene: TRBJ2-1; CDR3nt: TGTGCCAGCAGAACCGCAGTCAATGAGCAGTTCTTC; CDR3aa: CASRTAVNEQFF
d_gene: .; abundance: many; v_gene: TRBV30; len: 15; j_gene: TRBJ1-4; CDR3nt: TGTGCCTGGAGAGATACCGGGAACCCAAAGGGGAAACTGTTTTTT; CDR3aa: CAWRDTGNPKGKLFF
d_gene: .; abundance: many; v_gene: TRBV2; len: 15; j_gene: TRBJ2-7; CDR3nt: TGTGCCAGCAGTGAAGCGTCCACAAGCTCCTACGAGCAGTACTTC; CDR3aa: CASSEASTSSYEQYF
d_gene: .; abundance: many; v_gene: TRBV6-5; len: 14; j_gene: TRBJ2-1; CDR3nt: TGTGCCAGCAGGCTGGACTGGCGGTCTAATGAGCAGTTCTTC; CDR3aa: CASRLDWRSNEQFF
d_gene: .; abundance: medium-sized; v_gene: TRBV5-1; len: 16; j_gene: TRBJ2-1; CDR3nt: TGCGCCAGCAGCCCGGCGGGGCTAGTAAGCTCCAATGAGCAGTTCTTC; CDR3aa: CASSPAGLVSSNEQFF
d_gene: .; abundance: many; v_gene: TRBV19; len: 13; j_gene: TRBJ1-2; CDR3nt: TGTGCCACTAGGCTCGAGGGGCGGGATGGCTACACCTTC; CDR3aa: CATRLEGRDGYTF
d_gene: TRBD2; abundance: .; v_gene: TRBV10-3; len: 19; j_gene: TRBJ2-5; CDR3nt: TGTGCCATCAGTGATCTAGCGGGGCTCGGGGGCCGTGACCAAGAGACCCAGTACTTC; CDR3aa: CAISDLAGLGGRDQETQYF
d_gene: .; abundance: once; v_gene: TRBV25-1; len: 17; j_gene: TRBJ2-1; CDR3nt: TGTGCCAGCAGTGAAATTAGGGGGGCAGGGACATCAAATGAGCAGTTCTTC; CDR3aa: CASSEIRGAGTSNEQFF
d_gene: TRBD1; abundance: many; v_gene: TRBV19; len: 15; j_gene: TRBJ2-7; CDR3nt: TGTGCCAGTAGCGGGGGCAGGGGGCGTCCCTACGAGCAGTACTTC; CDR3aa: CASSGGRGRPYEQYF
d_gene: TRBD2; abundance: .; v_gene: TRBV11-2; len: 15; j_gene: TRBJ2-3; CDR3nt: TGTGCCAGCAGCTCAGGTCGGGAGGGTGGCAATGAGCAGTATTTT; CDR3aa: CASSSGREGGNEQYF
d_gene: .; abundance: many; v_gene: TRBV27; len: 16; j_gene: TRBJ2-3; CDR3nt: TGTGCCAGCAGTCCCTACCCAACGATCTTGGCAGATACGCAGTATTTT; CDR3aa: CASSPYPTILADTQYF
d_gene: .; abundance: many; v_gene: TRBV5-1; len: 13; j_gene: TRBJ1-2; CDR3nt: TGCGCCAGCAGCACCCGTGGAGGGGACGGCTACACCTTC; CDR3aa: CASSTRGGDGYTF
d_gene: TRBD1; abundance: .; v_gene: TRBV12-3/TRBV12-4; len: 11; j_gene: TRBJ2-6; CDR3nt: TGTGCCAGCAGTTCTGGGACAGGCCTGACTTTC; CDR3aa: CASSSGTGLTF
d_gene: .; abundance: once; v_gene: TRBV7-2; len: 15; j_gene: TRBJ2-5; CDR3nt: TGTGCCAGCAGCTTTGGCGGGACGCAAGTACAGCCCCAGTACTTC; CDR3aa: CASSFGGTQVQPQYF
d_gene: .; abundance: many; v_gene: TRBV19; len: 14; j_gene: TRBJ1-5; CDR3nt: TGTGCCAGTATGAGGGCAGGGGGCAATCAGCCCCAGCATTTT; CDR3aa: CASMRAGGNQPQHF
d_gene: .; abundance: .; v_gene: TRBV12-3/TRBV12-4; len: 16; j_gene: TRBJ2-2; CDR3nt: TGTGCCAGCAGCGTTGAACAGGGTCCTAACACCGGGGAGCTGTTTTTT; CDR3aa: CASSVEQGPNTGELFF
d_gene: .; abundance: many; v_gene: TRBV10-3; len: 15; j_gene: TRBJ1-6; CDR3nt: TGTGCCATCAGTGAGTCCGTGGGAATTAATTCACCCCTCCACTTT; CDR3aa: CAISESVGINSPLHF
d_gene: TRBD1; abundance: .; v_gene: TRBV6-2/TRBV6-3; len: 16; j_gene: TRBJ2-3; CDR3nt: TGTGCCAGCAGTTACTCTGGACAGGGGGGGACAGATACGCAGTATTTT; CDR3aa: CASSYSGQGGTDTQYF
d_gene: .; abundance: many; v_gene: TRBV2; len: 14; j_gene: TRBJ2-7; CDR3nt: TGTGCCAGCAGTGAAGCAGCTGGGGACTACGAGCAGTACTTC; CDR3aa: CASSEAAGDYEQYF
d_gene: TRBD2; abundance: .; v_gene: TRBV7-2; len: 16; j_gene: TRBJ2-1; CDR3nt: TGTGCCAGCAGCTTAAATGCCGGGACTATCTACAATGAGCAGTTCTTC; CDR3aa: CASSLNAGTIYNEQFF
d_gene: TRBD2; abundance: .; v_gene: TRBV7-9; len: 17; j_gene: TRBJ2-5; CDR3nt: TGTGCCAGCAGCTTAGTTTTGGCTAGCGGGAGGAGGGAGACCCAGTACTTC; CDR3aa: CASSLVLASGRRETQYF
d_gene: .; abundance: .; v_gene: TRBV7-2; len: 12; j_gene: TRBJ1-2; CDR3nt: TGTGCCAGCAGTTGGTGGGACTATGGCTACACCTTC; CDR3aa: CASSWWDYGYTF
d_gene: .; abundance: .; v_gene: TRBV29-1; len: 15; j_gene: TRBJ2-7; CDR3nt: TGCAGCGCCCACGCCCGGGGGACCCAATTTATCAAGCAGTACTTC; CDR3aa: CSAHARGTQFIKQYF
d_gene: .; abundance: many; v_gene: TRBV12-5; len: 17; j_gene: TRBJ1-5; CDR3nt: TGTGCTAGTGGTTTGACTGTAAGCACAGGGTCAAATCAGCCCCAGCATTTT; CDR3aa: CASGLTVSTGSNQPQHF
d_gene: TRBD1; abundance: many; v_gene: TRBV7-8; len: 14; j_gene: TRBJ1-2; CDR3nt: TGTGCCAGCAGCCCTCGGACAGGGGGAGGTGGCTACACCTTC; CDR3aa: CASSPRTGGGGYTF
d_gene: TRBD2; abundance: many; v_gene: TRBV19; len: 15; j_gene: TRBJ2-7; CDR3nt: TGTGCCAGTAGTATCGGGAGCGGGAGAACCTACGAGCAGTACTTC; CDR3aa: CASSIGSGRTYEQYF
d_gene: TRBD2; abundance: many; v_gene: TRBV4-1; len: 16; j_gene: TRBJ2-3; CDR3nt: TGCGCCAGCAGCCAAGCTAGCGGGAGCGGGGTAGATACGCAGTATTTT; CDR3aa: CASSQASGSGVDTQYF